The next 10 T cell receptor beta chains were all read from a single sample in a study of T cells in women clearing cervical HPV infection. Sequencing used immunoSEQ multiplex PCR; TCRdb keeps in-frame clones, though not all of them. The table lists tens of thousands of clones. Sequenced: blood buffy coat. These receptors were taken from a woman between 18 and 69 years old with a cervical HPV16 infection that either progressed to CIN3+ or cleared (not recorded which).

To note about this clone: The CDR3 goes on 3 residues after the read ends, and that part is filled in from the germline J gene. The chain is built from TRBV7-2 and TRBJ2-5; 8 bases line up with TRBD2. The germline gives CDR1 SGHTA, CDR2 FQGNSA. V dropped 6 bases and J dropped 7; count of bases not matched to a gene: 13. The CDR3 loop spans 15 amino acids. The sequenced part of the CDR3 DNA is TGTGCCAGCAGTGGCGGGACTAGGGTCGGTGGGACC. Translated, it gives CASSGGTRVGGT. The full CDR3 reads CASSGGTRVGGTQYF.

About this clone: The CDR3 end falls 3 residues outside the read, so it is completed with the germline J gene. The chain joins TRBV30 to TRBJ2-7, with 8 bases matching TRBD1. V lost 2 bases, J lost 6 bases, and 6 bases stayed unmatched. From germline, CDR1 is GTSNPN and CDR2 SVGIG (reference sequence). This CDR3 contains 13 residues. The sequenced CDR3 bases are TGTGCCTGGAGTCAGGGGGCGGCTGGCGAG. This encodes CAWSQGAAGE. The complete CDR3 reads CAWSQGAAGEQYF.

A note on this clone: Read sequence stops 3 residues before the CDR3 end, and the germline J gene provides the missing end. The chain joins TRBV7-9 to TRBJ2-5, with 8 bases lining up with TRBD1. The CDR3 loop spans 15 amino acids. The germline CDR1 and CDR2 sequences are SEHNR and FQNEAQ (reference sequence). J lost 3 bases, V lost 2 bases, and 5 bases had no gene match. The CDR3 bases that were read are TGTGCCAGCAGCTTAAACAGGGGGTACAAAGAGACC. It yields the protein CASSLNRGYKET. The whole CDR3 protein reads CASSLNRGYKETQYF. Looking up the rest from reference TRBV7-9 and TRBJ2-5 gives the full variable domain: DTGVSQNPRHKITKRGQNVTFRCDPISEHNRLYWYRQTLGQGPEFLTYFQNEAQLEKSRLLSDRFSAERPKGSFSTLEIQRTEQGDSAMYLCASSLNRGYKETQYFGPGTRLLVL.

To note about this clone: The CDR3 is cut off 3 residues early in the read; its end comes from the germline J gene. The gene calls are TRBV5-4 and TRBJ2-1; 8 bases match TRBD1. The CDR3 extends over 15 amino acids. With V trimmed by 5 bases and J by 6 bases, 10 bases remained unmatched. The germline V gene encodes CDR1 SGHNT and CDR2 YYREEE (reference sequence). The CDR3 spells CASSLGQGAGNEQFF. Incomplete CDR3 DNA: TGTGCCAGCAGTTTAGGACAGGGCGCGGGCAATGAG.

Turning to this clone: The read stops 3 residues short of the end of the CDR3; the missing end is completed from the germline J gene. This chain links TRBV20-1 with TRBJ2-1; 8 bases align to TRBD2. The germline V gene has CDR1 DFQATT and CDR2 SNEGSKA (reference sequence). The V segment lost 6 bases and the J segment 2 bases; nucleotides outside the gene matches: 9. The CDR3 is 15 amino acids. The sequenced part of the CDR3 DNA is TGCAGTGCGAATCTCGTCGGGGGGGCCTACAATGAG. Amino acid sequence: CSANLVGGAYNE. The entire CDR3 reads CSANLVGGAYNEQFF.

Concerning this clone itself: The CDR3 end is not reached by the read, which stops 3 residues before it; the germline J gene fills it in. The genes are TRBV5-1 and TRBJ2-6; TRBD1 aligns across 7 bases. Germline trimming cut 6 bases from V and 0 bases from J; bases unmatched to any gene: 3. The V gene's germline CDR1 is SGHRS and CDR2 YFSETQ. The CDR3 loop spans 15 amino acids. CDR3 in amino acids: CASNSGGSGANVLTF. The sequenced part of the CDR3 DNA is TGCGCCAGCAACTCAGGGGGCTCTGGGGCCAACGTC.

A note on this clone: The read ends 3 residues early relative to the CDR3; the germline J gene fills the gap. The rearrangement links TRBV5-6 to TRBJ2-1; D perhaps matches TRBD1 (5 bases). This CDR3 comprises 15 residues. The germline CDR1 and CDR2 sequences are SGHDT and YYEEEE. Trimming pared 2 bases from V and 8 bases from J, leaving 17 bases between. CDR3 sequence: CASSFTSQARDEQFF. The CDR3 DNA, read in part, is TGTGCCAGCAGCTTCACGAGCCAGGCCAGGGATGAG.

Notes on this clone: One end of the junction fails to match germline, which may point to a read error. The CDR3 goes on 3 residues after the read ends, and that part is filled in from the germline J gene. The sample carries other DNA sequences with the same CDR3. The rearrangement joins TRBV7-8 to TRBJ1-5; TRBD1 agrees at 10 bases. The CDR3 is 17 amino acids. In germline, CDR1 is SGHVS, CDR2 FQNEAQ. The sequenced part of the CDR3 DNA is TGTGCCAGCAGCCCCCGACCGGGACAGGGGAGCAACCAGCCC. Amino acid sequence: CASSPRPGQGSNQP. Given in full, the CDR3 is CASSPRPGQGSNQPQHF. Using reference TRBV7-8 and TRBJ1-5 for the parts outside the CDR3, the full variable domain is GAGVSQSPRYKVAKRGQDVALRCDPISGHVSLFWYQQALGQGPEFLTYFQNEAQLDKSGLPSDRFFAERPEGSVSTLKIQRTQQEDSAVYLCASSPRPGQGSNQPQHFGDGTRLSIL.

Remarks on this clone: The CDR3 extends 3 residues past the end of the read, so its final part is completed from the germline J gene. This chain connects TRBV6-2 or TRBV6-3 to TRBJ2-1; 15 nucleotides match TRBD2. Trimming removed 6 bases from V and 7 bases from J; junction bases left unmatched: 4. CDR3 length: 15 residues. Germline assignment: CDR1 MNHEY and CDR2 SVGEGT. The CDR3 loop is CASRTGTSGRNEQFF. The CDR3 bases that were read are TGTGCCAGCAGAACCGGGACTAGCGGGAGGAATGAG.

On this clone itself: With the read ending 3 residues before the CDR3 end, the germline J gene is used to fill in that end. The V gene is TRBV30, the J gene TRBJ2-7, with D tentatively TRBD2 (6 bases). CDR3 length: 14 residues. V lost 4 bases and J lost 2, with 15 bases in between. The germline gives CDR1 GTSNPN, CDR2 SVGIG (reference sequence). The covered CDR3 bases are TGTGCCTGGACCCTCGGCGGGGCCCCCTACGAG. This codes for CAWTLGGAPYE. The CDR3, in full, reads CAWTLGGAPYEQYF.